The present T cell receptor (beta chain) was sequenced within a study of T-cell reconstitution after alpha-beta-depleted transplantation in children. This clonotype appeared many times. CDR1 is MNHNS and CDR2 is SASEGT in the germline V gene. The CDR3 spans 13 residues. The ends were cut back, 6 bases at V and 3 bases at J, with 11 bases in the middle. It was with unique molecular identifiers that the TCRbeta library was prepared. MiXCR, run by TCRdb on the PCR reads, gives a single entry per CDR3 protein. The repertoire has hundreds of thousands of distinct CDR3 sequences, approximately 17% of them found once; the top ten carry 1.1%.

The sample here was PBMCs from the stem cell graft donor, taken from the stem cell graft. This receptor was identified in a human donor who donated a stem cell graft to a child with acute myeloid leukemia. The chain has TRBV6-1 and TRBJ1-1, with D uncertain. The CDR3 DNA is TGTGCCAGCAGGCACGACGGTGACACTGAAGCTTTCTTT. This sequence encodes CASRHDGDTEAFF.